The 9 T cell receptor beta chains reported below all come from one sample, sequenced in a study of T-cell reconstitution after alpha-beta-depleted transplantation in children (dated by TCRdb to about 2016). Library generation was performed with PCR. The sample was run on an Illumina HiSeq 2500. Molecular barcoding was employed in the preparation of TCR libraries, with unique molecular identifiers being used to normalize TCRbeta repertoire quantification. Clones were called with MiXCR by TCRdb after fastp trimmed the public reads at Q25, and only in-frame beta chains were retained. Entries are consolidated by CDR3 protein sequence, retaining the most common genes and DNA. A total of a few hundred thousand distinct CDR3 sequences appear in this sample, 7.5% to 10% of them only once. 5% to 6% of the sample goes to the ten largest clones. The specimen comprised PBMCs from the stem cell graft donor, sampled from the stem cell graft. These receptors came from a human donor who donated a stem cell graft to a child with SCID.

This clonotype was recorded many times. The CDR3 DNA is TGCGCCAGCAGCTTGGGCGAGGGAAAGACAGATACGCAGTATTTT. Encoded protein: CASSLGEGKTDTQYF. The chain uses TRBV5-1 and TRBJ2-3, with D perhaps matching TRBD2 (5 bases). Trimming stripped 0 bases from V and 3 bases from J, with 11 bases between. CDR3 size: 15 residues. Germline assignment: CDR1 SGHRS and CDR2 YFSETQ.

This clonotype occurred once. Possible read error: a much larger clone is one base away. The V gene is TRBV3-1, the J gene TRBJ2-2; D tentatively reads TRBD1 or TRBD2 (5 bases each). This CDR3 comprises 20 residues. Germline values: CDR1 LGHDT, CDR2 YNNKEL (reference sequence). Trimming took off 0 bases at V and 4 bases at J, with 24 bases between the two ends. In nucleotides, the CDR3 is TGTGCCAGCAGCCAAGATAAGGGACCGACCTTCCTTCCGGGCACCGGGGAGCTGTTTTTT. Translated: CASSQDKGPTFLPGTGELFF.

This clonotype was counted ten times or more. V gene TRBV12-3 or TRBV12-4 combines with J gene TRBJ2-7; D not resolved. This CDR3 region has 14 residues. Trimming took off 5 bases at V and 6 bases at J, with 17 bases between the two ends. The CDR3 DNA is TGTGCCAGCAGTCTATCTTCCCTTTACAGCGAGCAGTACTTC. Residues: CASSLSSLYSEQYF.

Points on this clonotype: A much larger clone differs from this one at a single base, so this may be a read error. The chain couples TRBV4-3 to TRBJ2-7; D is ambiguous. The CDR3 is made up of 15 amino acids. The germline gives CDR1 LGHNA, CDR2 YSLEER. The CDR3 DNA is TGCGCCAACAGCCAAGAGGATGACGCGACCTACGAGCAGTACTTC. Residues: CANSQEDDATYEQYF.

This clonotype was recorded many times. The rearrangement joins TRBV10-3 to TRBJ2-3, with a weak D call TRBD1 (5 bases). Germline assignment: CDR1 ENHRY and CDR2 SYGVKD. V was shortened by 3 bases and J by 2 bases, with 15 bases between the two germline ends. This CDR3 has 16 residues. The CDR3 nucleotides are TGTGCCATCAGTGATTCCTGGGAAGGGGACACAGATACGCAGTATTTT. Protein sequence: CAISDSWEGDTDTQYF.

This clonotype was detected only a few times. CDR3 nucleotides: TGTGCCAGCATCTTCGTAGGGTCTGAAGCTTTCTTT. Its translation is CASIFVGSEAFF. V and J are TRBV2 and TRBJ1-1; no clear D gene. CDR3 size: 12 residues. CDR1 and CDR2 (germline): SNHLY, FYNNEI. V dropped 7 bases and J dropped 6 bases, with 12 bases sitting between them.

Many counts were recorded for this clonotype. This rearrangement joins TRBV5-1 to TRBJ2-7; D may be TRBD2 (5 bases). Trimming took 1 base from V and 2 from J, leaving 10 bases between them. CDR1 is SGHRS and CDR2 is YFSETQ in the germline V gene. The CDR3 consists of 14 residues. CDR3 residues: CASSLTGGTYEQYF. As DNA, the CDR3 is TGCGCCAGCAGCTTGACCGGAGGAACCTACGAGCAGTACTTC.

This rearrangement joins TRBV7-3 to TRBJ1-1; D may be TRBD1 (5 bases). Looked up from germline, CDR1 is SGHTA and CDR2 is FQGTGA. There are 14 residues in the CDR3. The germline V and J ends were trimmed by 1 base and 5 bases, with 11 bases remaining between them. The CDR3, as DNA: TGTGCCAGCAGCTTAAATGGGGGTAGGACTGAAGCTTTCTTT. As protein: CASSLNGGRTEAFF.

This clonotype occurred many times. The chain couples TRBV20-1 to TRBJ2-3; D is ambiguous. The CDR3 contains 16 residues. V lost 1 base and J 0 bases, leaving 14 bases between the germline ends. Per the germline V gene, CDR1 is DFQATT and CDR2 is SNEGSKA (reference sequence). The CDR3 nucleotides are TGCAGTGCTAGAGGTCTGGCAACCGATAGCACAGATACGCAGTATTTT. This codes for CSARGLATDSTDTQYF.